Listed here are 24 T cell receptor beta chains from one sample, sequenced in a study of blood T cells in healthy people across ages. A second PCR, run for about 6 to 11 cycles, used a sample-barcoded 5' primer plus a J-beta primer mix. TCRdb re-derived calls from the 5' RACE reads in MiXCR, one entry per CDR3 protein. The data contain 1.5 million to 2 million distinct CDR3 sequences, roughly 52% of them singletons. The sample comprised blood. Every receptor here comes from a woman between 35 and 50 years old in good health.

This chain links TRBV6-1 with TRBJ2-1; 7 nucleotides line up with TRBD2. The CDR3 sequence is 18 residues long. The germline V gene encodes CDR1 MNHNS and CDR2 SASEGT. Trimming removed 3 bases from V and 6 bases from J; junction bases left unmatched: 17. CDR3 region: CASSETFAGTGGPNEQFF. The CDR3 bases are TGTGCCAGCAGTGAGACGTTCGCCGGGACGGGGGGACCCAATGAGCAGTTCTTC.

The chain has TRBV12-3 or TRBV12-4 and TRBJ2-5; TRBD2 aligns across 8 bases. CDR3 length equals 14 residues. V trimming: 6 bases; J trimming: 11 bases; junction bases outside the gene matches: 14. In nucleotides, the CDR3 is TGTGCCAGCAGCCTCGGCGGGGGGAACAATGAGCAGTACTTC. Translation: CASSLGGGNNEQYF.

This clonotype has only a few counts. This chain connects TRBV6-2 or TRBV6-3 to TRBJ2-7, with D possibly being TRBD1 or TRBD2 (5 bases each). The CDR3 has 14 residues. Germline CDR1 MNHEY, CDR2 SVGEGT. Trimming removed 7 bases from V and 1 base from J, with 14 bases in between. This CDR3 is CASTPGRISYEQYF. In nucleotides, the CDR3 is TGTGCCAGCACTCCGGGGCGAATTTCCTACGAGCAGTACTTC.

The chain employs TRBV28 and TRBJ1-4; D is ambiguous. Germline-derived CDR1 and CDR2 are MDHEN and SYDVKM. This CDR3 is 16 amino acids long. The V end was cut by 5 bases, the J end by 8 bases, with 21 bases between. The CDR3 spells CASSPYPGSTGEKLFF. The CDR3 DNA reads TGTGCCAGCAGTCCCTATCCGGGGTCAACGGGGGAAAAACTGTTTTTT.

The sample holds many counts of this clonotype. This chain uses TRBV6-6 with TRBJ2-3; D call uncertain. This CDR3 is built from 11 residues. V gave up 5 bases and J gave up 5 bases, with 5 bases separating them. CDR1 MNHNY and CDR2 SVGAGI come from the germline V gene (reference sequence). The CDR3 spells CASSQRDTQYF. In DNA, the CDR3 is TGTGCCAGCAGTCAAAGAGATACGCAGTATTTT.

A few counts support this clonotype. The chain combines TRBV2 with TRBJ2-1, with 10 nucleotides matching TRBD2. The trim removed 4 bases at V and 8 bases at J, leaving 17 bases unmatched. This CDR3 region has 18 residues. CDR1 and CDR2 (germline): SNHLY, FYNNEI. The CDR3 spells CASSGSAEGSGGMDEQFF. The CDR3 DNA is TGTGCCAGCAGTGGGTCCGCAGAGGGTAGCGGGGGGATGGATGAGCAGTTCTTC.

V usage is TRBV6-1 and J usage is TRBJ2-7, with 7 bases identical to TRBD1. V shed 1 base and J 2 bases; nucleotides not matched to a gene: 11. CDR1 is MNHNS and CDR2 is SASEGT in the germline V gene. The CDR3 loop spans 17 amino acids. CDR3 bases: TGTGCCAGCAGTGAAGGTAGGACCAGGGGGTCCCCCTACGAGCAGTACTTC. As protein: CASSEGRTRGSPYEQYF.

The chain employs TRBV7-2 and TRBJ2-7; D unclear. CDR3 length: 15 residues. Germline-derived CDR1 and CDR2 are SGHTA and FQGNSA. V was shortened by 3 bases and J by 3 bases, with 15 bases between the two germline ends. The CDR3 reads CASSFMGNSNYEQYF. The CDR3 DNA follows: TGTGCCAGCAGCTTTATGGGGAATAGTAACTACGAGCAGTACTTC.

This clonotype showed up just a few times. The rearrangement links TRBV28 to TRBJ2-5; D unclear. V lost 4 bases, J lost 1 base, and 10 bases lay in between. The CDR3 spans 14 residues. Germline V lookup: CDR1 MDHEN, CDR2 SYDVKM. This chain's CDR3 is CASSSPRVQETQYF. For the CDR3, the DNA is TGTGCCAGCAGTTCGCCTAGAGTCCAAGAGACCCAGTACTTC.

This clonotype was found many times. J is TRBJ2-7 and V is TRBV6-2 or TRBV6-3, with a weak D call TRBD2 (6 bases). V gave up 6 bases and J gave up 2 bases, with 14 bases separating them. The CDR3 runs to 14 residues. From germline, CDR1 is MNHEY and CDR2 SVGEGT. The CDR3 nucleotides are TGTGCCAGCAGCTCAGGGACTGCCACCTACGAGCAGTACTTC. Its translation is CASSSGTATYEQYF.

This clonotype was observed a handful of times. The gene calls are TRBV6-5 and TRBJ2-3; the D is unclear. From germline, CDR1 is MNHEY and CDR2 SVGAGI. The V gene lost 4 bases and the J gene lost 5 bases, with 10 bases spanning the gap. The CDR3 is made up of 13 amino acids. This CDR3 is CASSSPQRDTQYF. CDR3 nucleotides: TGTGCCAGCAGTTCCCCGCAAAGAGATACGCAGTATTTT.

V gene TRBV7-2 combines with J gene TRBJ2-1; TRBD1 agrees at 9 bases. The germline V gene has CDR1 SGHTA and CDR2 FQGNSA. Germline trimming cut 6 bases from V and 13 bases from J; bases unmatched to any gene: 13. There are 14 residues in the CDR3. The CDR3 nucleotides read TGTGCCAGCAGAAACCGGGACAGGGAAGAGACCCAGTTCTTC. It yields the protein CASRNRDREETQFF.

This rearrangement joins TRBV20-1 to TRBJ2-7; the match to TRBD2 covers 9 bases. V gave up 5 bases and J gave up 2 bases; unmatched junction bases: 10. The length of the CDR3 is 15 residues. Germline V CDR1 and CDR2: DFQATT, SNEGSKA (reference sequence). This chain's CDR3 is CSAHPGTSNTYEQYF. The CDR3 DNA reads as TGCAGTGCTCACCCAGGGACTAGCAACACCTACGAGCAGTACTTC.

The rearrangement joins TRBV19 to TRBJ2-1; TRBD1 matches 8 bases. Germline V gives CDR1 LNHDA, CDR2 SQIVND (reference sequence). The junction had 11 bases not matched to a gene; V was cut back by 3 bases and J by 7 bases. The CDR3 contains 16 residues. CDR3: CASSIPDRVFSNEQFF. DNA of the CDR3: TGTGCCAGTAGTATCCCGGACAGGGTCTTTTCTAATGAGCAGTTCTTC.

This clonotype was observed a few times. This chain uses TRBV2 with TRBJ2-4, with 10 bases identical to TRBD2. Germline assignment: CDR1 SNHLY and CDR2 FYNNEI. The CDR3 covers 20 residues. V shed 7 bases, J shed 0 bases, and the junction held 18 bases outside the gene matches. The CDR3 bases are TGTGCCAGCAAGGAGCGGGGGGGCGCGCCGCGAAACCTAGCCAAAAACATTCAGTACTTC. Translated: CASKERGGAPRNLAKNIQYF.

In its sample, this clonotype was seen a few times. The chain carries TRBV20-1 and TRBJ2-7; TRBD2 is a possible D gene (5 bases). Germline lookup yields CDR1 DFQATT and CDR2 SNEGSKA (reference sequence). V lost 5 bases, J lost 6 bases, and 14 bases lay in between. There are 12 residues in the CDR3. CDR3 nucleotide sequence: TGCAGTGCTTACGTGGACTCGCGCGAGCAGTACTTC. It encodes CSAYVDSREQYF.

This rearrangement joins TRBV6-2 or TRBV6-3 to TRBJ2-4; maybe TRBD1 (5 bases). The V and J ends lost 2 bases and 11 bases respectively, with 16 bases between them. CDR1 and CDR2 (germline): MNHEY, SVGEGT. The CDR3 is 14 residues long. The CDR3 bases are TGTGCCAGCAGTTACCAATCAGGGTTCTACGTTCAGTACTTC. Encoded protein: CASSYQSGFYVQYF.

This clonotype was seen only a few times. DNA for the CDR3: TGTGCCAGCAGCTTAGAAGGGGGGCGCCAAGAGACCCAGTACTTC. Amino acid sequence: CASSLEGGRQETQYF. The V call is TRBV7-9, the J call TRBJ2-5; D tentatively fits TRBD1 or TRBD2 (6 bases each). Germline values: CDR1 SEHNR, CDR2 FQNEAQ (reference sequence). This CDR3 region has 15 residues. V was clipped by 1 base and J by 1 base, with 10 bases between them.

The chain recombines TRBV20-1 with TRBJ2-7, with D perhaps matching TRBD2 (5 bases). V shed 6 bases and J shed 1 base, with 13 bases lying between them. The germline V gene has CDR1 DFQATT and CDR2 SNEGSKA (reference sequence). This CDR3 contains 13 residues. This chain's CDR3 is CSARTGKSYEQYF. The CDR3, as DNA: TGCAGTGCGAGAACGGGGAAATCCTACGAGCAGTACTTC.

CDR3 region: CASSSIRTDKNIQYF. The CDR3 nucleotides read TGTGCCAGCAGCTCGATACGGACAGACAAAAACATTCAGTACTTC. V usage is TRBV5-6 and J usage is TRBJ2-4; the D gene is possibly TRBD1 (6 bases). The CDR3 is 15 amino acids. V was clipped by 3 bases and J by 3 bases, with 13 bases between them. Germline V lookup: CDR1 SGHDT, CDR2 YYEEEE.

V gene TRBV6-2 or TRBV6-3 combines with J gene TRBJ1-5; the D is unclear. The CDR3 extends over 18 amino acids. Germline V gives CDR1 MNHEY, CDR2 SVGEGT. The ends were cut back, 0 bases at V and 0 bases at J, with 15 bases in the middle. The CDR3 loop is CASSYSTAGSLSNQPQHF. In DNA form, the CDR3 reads TGTGCCAGCAGTTACTCGACTGCCGGGAGCCTTAGCAATCAGCCCCAGCATTTT.

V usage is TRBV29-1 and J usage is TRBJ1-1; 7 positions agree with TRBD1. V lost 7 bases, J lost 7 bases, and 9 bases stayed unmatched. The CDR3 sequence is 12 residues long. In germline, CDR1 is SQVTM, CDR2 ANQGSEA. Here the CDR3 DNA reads TGCAGCGCCGTCAGGGGGAACGGTGAAGCTTTCTTT. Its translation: CSAVRGNGEAFF.

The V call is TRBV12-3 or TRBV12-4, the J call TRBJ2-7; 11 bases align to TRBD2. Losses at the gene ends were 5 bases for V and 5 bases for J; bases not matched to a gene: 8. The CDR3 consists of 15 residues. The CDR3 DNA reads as TGTGCCAGCAGTCGGACTAGCGGGCAATCCGACGAGCAGTACTTC. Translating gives CASSRTSGQSDEQYF.

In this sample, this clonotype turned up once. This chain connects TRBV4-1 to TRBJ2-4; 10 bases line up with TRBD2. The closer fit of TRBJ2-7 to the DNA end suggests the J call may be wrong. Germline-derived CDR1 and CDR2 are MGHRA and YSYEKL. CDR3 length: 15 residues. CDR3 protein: CASSQLAGVTCEQYF. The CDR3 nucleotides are TGCGCCAGCAGCCAACTAGCGGGGGTAACCTGCGAGCAGTACTTC.